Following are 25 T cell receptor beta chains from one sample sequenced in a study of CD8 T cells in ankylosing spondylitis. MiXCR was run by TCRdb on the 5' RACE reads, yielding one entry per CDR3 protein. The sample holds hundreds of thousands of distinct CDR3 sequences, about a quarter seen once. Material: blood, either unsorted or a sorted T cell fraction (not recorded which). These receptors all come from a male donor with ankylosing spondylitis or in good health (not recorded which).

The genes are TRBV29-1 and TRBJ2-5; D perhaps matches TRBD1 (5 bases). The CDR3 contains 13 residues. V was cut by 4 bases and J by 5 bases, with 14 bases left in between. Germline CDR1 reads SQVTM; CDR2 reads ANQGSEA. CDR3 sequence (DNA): TGCAGCGTTGCGGGCAGGGTAAGGGAGACCCAGTACTTC. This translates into CSVAGRVRETQYF.

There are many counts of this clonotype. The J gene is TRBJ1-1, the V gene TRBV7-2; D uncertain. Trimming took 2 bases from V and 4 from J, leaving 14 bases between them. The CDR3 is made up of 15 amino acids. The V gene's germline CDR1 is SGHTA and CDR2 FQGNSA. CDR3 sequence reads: CASSLQPAKVTEAFF. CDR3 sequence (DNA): TGTGCCAGCAGCTTACAGCCAGCTAAGGTCACTGAAGCTTTCTTT.

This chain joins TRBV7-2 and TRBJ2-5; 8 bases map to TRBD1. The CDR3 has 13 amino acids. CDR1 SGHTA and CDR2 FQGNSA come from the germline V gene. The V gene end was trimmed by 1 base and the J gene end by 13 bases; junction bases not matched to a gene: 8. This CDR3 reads CASSLGGQGAAYF. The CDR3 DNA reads TGTGCCAGCAGCTTAGGAGGCCAGGGGGCCGCGTACTTC.

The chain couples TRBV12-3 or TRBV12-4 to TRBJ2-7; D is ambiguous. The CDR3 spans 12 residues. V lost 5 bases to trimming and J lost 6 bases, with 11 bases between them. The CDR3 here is CASSPGVSEQYF. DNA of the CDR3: TGTGCCAGCAGTCCCGGCGTGTCCGAGCAGTACTTC.

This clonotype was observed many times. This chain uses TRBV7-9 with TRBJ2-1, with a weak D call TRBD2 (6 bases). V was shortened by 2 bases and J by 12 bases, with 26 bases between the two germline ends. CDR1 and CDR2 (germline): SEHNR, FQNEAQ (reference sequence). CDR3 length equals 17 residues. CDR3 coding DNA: TGTGCCAGCAGCTTAATCGGAGGGGCAGGTGGGACGCTTGGGCAGTTCTTC. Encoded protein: CASSLIGGAGGTLGQFF.

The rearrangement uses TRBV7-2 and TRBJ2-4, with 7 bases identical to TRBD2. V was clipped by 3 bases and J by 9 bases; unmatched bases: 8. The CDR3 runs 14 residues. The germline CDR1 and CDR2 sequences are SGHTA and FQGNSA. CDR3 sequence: CASSLGSGSTIQYF. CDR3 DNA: TGTGCCAGCAGCTTGGGTAGCGGGTCTACCATTCAGTACTTC. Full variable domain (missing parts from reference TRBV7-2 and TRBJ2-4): GAGVSQSPSNKVTEKGKDVELRCDPISGHTALYWYRQSLGQGLEFLIYFQGNSAPDKSGLPSDRFSAERTGGSVSTLTIQRTQQEDSAVYLCASSLGSGSTIQYFGAGTRLSVL.

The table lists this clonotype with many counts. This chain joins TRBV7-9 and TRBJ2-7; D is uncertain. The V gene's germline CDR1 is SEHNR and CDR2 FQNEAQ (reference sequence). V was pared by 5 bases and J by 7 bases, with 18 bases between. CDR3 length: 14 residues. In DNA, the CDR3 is TGTGCCAGCAGCCCACGTGGGCCAACTGGGGAGCAGTACTTC. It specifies CASSPRGPTGEQYF.

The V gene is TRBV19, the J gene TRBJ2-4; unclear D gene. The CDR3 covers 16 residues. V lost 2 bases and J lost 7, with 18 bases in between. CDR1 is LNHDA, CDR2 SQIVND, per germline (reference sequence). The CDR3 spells CASSIKRSSLGNIQYF. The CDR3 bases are TGTGCCAGTAGTATAAAGCGCAGCTCCCTGGGGAACATTCAGTACTTC.

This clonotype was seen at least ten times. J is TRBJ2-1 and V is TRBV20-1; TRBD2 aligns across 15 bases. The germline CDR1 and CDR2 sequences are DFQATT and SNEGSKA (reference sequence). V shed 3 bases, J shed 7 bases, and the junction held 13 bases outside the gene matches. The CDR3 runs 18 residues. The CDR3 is CSASQGIGLAGGGNEQFF. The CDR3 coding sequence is TGCAGTGCTAGCCAGGGGATCGGACTAGCGGGAGGGGGGAATGAGCAGTTCTTC.

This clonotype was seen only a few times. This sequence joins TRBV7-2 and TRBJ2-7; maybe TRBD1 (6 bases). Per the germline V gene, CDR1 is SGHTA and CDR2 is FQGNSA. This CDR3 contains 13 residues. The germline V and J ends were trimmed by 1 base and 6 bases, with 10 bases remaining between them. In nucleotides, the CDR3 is TGTGCCAGCAGCTTAGAGACAGGCAGCGAGCAGTACTTC. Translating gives CASSLETGSEQYF.

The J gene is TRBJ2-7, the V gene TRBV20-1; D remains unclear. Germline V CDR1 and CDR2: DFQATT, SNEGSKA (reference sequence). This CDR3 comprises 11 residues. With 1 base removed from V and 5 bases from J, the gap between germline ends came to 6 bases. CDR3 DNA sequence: TGCAGTGCTAGAGTACGGAACGAGCAGTACTTC. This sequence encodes CSARVRNEQYF.

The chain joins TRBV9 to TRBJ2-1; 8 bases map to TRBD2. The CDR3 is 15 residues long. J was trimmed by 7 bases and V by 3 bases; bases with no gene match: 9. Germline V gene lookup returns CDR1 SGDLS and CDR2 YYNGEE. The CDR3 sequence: CASSEGLEFRNEQFF. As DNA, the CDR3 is TGTGCCAGCAGCGAGGGACTAGAGTTTAGGAATGAGCAGTTCTTC.

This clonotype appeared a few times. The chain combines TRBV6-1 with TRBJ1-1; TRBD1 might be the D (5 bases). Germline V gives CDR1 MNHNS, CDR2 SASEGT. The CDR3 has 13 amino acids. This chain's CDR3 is CATARGEYTEAFF. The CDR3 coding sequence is TGTGCTACAGCCCGAGGGGAGTATACTGAAGCTTTCTTT.

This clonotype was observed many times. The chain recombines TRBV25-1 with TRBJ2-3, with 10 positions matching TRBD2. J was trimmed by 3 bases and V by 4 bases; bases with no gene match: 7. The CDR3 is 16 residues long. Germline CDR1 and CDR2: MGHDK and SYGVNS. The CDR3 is CASSGLAGELTDTQYF. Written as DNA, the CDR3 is TGTGCCAGCAGTGGACTAGCGGGCGAATTAACAGATACGCAGTATTTT.

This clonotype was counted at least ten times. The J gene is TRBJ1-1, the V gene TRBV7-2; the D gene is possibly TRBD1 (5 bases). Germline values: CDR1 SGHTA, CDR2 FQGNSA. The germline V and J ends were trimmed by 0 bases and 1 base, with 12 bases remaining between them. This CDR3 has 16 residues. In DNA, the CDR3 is TGTGCCAGCAGCTTAGCGCTGGGGCAGGGGAACACTGAAGCTTTCTTT. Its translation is CASSLALGQGNTEAFF.

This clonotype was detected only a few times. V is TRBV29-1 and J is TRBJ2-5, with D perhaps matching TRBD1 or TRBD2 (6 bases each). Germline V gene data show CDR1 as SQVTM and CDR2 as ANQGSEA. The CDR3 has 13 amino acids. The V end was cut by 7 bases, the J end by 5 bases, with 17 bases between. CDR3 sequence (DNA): TGCAGCGCAGAAAGGGGGGTTGGCGAGACCCAGTACTTC. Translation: CSAERGVGETQYF.

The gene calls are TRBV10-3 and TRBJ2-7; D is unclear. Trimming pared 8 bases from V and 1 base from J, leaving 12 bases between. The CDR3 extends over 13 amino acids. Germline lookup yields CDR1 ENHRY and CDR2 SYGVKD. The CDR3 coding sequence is TGTGCCATCGGTGCAGTACAGTCCTACGAGCAGTACTTC. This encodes CAIGAVQSYEQYF.

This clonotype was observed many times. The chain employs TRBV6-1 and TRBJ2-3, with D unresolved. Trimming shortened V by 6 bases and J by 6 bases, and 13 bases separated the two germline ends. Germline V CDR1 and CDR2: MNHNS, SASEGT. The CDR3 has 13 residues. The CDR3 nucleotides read TGTGCCAGCAGCCAGAGGTTGGGGGATACGCAGTATTTT. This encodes CASSQRLGDTQYF.

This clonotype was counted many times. This chain's CDR3 is CSARVGGALVNQPQHF. CDR3 coding DNA: TGCAGTGCTAGAGTAGGGGGGGCGCTGGTCAATCAGCCCCAGCATTTT. The gene calls are TRBV20-1 and TRBJ1-5; TRBD1 might be the D (6 bases). Germline CDR1 and CDR2: DFQATT and SNEGSKA (reference sequence). Trimming cost V 1 base and J 3 bases, with 16 bases left between them. The CDR3 sequence is 16 residues long.

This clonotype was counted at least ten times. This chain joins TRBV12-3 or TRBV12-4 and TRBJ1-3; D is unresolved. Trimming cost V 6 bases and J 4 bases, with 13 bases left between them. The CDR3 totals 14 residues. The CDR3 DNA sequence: TGTGCCAGCAGCCAGACACATCCAGGAAACACCATATATTTT. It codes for CASSQTHPGNTIYF.

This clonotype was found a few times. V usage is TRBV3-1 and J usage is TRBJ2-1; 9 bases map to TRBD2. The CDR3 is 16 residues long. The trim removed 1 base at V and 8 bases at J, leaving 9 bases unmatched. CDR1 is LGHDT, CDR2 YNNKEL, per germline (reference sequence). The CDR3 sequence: CASSQVRSGSGHEQFF. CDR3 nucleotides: TGTGCCAGCAGCCAAGTACGTAGCGGGAGTGGCCATGAGCAGTTCTTC.

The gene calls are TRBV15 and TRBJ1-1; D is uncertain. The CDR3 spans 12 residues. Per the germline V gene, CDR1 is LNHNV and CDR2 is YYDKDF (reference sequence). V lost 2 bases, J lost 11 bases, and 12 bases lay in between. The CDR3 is CATSRHRDSAFF. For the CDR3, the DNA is TGTGCCACCAGCAGACATAGAGATAGCGCTTTCTTT.

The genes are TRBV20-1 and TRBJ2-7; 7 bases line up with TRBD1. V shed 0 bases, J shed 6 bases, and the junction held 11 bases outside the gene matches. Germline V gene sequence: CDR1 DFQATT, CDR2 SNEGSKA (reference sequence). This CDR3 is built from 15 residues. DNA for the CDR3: TGCAGTGCTAGAGAAACCCGGGACAGCCGTTTCGAGCAGTACTTC. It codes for CSARETRDSRFEQYF.

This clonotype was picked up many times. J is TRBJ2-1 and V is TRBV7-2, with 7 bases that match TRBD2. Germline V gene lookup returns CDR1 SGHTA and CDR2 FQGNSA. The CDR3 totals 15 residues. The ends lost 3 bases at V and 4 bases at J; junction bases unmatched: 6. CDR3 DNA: TGTGCCAGCAGCTTCGGGGACTACCGGTACAATGAGCAGTTCTTC. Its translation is CASSFGDYRYNEQFF.

CDR3 coding DNA: TGCGCCAGCAGCCAAGAGAGACGGGAAATCGACTATGGCTACACCTTC. Amino acid sequence: CASSQERREIDYGYTF. The V and J genes are TRBV4-3 and TRBJ1-2; D remains unclear. Looked up from germline, CDR1 is LGHNA and CDR2 is YSLEER. The CDR3 runs 16 residues. The V gene lost 0 bases and the J gene lost 3 bases, with 14 bases spanning the gap.